This T cell receptor (beta chain) appears in the sequencing data of a study of blood T cell repertoires in COVID-19. Authors' processing steps: Reference gene primer amplification in the assay estimated nucleated cell counts. Libraries were prepared by immunoSEQ multiplex PCR; TCRdb keeps only in-frame clonotypes and omits some of them. V and J calls and clone size are as listed in that table; D and trimming were resolved from the DNA. The table includes around 120,000 clones, over 70% detected once. Trimming removed 6 bases from V and 0 bases from J, with 6 bases in between. The germline V gene has CDR1 MNHEY and CDR2 SVGEGT. This CDR3 has 12 residues.

The TCR was taken from a woman aged 70-85 years with acute or convalescent COVID-19. Sequencing input: peripheral blood. This rearrangement joins TRBV6-2 or TRBV6-3 to TRBJ2-7; no definite D call. The CDR3 spells CASSPSSYEQYF. The CDR3 bases are TGTGCCAGCAGCCCCTCCTCCTACGAGCAGTACTTC.